In its sample, the clone carrying this TCR beta chain was seen once. Antigen specificity is unknown. Nominally healthy donors provided the samples, though records likely missed some immune exposures. This entry comes from a study of cytomegalovirus exposure and HLA in healthy donors. General study findings and limits: Using a false discovery rate of 0.05, a later analysis showed that 16,951 TCR beta sequences were associated with HLA alleles. In vitro testing confirmed a few CMV-associated chains as specific for CMV antigens.

The PCR employed 60 Vbeta primers together with 13 Jbeta primers. The repertoire was sequenced with immunoSEQ multiplex PCR; TCRdb's copy has only in-frame clones and lacks some. The sample lists 90,000 to 100,000 clones; around four fifths were seen once. The V gene end was trimmed by 0 bases and the J gene end by 4 bases; junction bases not matched to a gene: 15. The CDR3 consists of 18 residues. Looked up from germline, CDR1 is LGHNA and CDR2 is YSLEER. The rearrangement uses TRBV4-3 and TRBJ2-7; 7 bases are shared with TRBD1. Specimen: PBMCs. The source is a woman in her fifties or sixties in good health and CMV-seronegative. CDR3 sequence: CASSQDQYGTVGKYEQYF. For the CDR3, the DNA is TGCGCCAGCAGCCAAGATCAGTATGGGACAGTCGGGAAGTACGAGCAGTACTTC.